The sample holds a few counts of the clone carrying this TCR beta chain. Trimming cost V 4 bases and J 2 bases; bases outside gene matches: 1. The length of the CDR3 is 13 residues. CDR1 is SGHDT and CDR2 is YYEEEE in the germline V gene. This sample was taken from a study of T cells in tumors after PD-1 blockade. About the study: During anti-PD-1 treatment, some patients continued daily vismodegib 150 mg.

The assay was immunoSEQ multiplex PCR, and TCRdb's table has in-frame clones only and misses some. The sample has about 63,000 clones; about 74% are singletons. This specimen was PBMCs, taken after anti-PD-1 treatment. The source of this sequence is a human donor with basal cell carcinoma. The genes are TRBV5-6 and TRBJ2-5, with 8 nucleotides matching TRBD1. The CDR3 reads CASSNRGQETQYF. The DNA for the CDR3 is TGTGCCAGCAGCAACAGGGGGCAAGAGACCCAGTACTTC.